The clone carrying this T cell receptor beta chain was detected once. Libraries were prepared by immunoSEQ multiplex PCR; TCRdb keeps only in-frame clonotypes and omits some of them. Of about 150,000 clones listed, around 89% were seen once; the top ten hold roughly 2.1%. The sample is drawn from a study of T cell responses to AZD1222 COVID-19 vaccine. Trimming took 1 base from V and 1 from J, leaving 4 bases between them. Germline values: CDR1 SGHVS, CDR2 FQNEAQ. The CDR3 has 13 residues. This clonotype originated in an adult in good health. The chain has TRBV7-8 and TRBJ1-2, with unresolved D. Sample: peripheral blood, taken on day 0 of AZD1222 vaccination. The CDR3 here is CASSLEFNYGYTF. In DNA, the CDR3 is TGTGCCAGCAGCTTAGAGTTTAACTATGGCTACACCTTC.